These 5 T cell receptor beta chains originate from one sample sequenced in a study of blood T cell repertoires in COVID-19 (dated by TCRdb to about 2020). The method behind the library was the immunoSEQ multiplex PCR assay. As stored in TCRdb, this immuneACCESS dataset retains in-frame rearrangements with V and J assigned. A fraction of the clones does not appear; measured against another copy, unresolved V genes explain less than half of the discrepancy, and the remainder lacks a known reason. The sample table lists approximately 170,000 clones, approximately 84% of them with a count of one. The top ten constitute about an eighth of the sample. The sequenced sample was PBMCs or T cells enriched from blood (not recorded which). The receptors originated from a man aged 50-59 years who had recovered from COVID-19.

A few counts support this clone. The genes are TRBV18 and TRBJ1-2, with 9 bases lining up with TRBD1. The CDR3 has 15 residues. Per germline, CDR1 KGHSH and CDR2 LQKENI. Germline trimming cut 2 bases from V and 2 bases from J; bases unmatched to any gene: 3. The CDR3 loop reads CASSPGTGMNYGYTF. CDR3 nucleotide sequence: TGTGCCAGCTCACCAGGGACAGGGATGAACTATGGCTACACCTTC.

V and J are TRBV10-2 and TRBJ1-3; 9 positions match TRBD1. The CDR3 consists of 15 residues. The germline V gene has CDR1 WSHSY and CDR2 SAAADI. The junction had 8 bases not matched to a gene; V was cut back by 7 bases and J by 4 bases. The DNA of the CDR3 is TGCGCCAGCACTCGACAGGGGGAATCAGGAAACACCATATATTTT. It codes for CASTRQGESGNTIYF.

This chain connects TRBV9 to TRBJ1-6; D is perhaps TRBD1 (5 bases). The germline V and J ends were trimmed by 5 bases and 6 bases, with 12 bases remaining between them. In germline, CDR1 is SGDLS, CDR2 YYNGEE. The CDR3 covers 14 residues. Written as DNA, the CDR3 is TGTGCCAGCAGTCGGGACTGGGGTAATTCACCCCTCCACTTT. Protein sequence: CASSRDWGNSPLHF.

The chain recombines TRBV19 with TRBJ1-1; the D gene is possibly TRBD1 (6 bases). CDR1 LNHDA and CDR2 SQIVND come from the germline V gene (reference sequence). The CDR3 is made up of 14 amino acids. V was cut by 3 bases and J by 4 bases, with 12 bases left in between. CDR3 nucleotide sequence: TGTGCCAGTAGTATTAGGGAAGGGGGCACTGAAGCTTTCTTT. Amino acids: CASSIREGGTEAFF. Using reference TRBV19 and TRBJ1-1 for the parts outside the CDR3, the full variable domain is DGGITQSPKYLFRKEGQNVTLSCEQNLNHDAMYWYRQDPGQGLRLIYYSQIVNDFQKGDIAEGYSVSREKKESFPLTVTSAQKNPTAFYLCASSIREGGTEAFFGQGTRLTVV.

The V call is TRBV24-1, the J call TRBJ2-2, with D perhaps TRBD1 (5 bases). This CDR3 region has 15 residues. Per the germline V gene, CDR1 is KGHDR and CDR2 is SFDVKD. Trimming cost V 3 bases and J 1 base, with 8 bases left between them. CDR3 coding DNA: TGTGCCACCAGTGATCCACAGGTGAACACCGGGGAGCTGTTTTTT. It codes for CATSDPQVNTGELFF.